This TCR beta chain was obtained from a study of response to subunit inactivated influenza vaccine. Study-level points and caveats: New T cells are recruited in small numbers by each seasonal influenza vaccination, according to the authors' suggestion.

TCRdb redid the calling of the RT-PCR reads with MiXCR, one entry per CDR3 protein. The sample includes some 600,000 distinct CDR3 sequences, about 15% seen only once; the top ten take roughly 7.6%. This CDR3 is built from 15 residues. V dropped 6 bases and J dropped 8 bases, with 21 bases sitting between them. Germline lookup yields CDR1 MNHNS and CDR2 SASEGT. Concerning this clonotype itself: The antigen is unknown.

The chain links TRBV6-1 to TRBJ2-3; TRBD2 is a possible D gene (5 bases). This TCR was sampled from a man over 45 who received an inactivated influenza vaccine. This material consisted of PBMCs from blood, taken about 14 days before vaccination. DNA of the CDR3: TGTGCCAGCAGCCACCAGCCGGGTGGAGGAGGTACGCAGTATTTT. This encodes CASSHQPGGGGTQYF.